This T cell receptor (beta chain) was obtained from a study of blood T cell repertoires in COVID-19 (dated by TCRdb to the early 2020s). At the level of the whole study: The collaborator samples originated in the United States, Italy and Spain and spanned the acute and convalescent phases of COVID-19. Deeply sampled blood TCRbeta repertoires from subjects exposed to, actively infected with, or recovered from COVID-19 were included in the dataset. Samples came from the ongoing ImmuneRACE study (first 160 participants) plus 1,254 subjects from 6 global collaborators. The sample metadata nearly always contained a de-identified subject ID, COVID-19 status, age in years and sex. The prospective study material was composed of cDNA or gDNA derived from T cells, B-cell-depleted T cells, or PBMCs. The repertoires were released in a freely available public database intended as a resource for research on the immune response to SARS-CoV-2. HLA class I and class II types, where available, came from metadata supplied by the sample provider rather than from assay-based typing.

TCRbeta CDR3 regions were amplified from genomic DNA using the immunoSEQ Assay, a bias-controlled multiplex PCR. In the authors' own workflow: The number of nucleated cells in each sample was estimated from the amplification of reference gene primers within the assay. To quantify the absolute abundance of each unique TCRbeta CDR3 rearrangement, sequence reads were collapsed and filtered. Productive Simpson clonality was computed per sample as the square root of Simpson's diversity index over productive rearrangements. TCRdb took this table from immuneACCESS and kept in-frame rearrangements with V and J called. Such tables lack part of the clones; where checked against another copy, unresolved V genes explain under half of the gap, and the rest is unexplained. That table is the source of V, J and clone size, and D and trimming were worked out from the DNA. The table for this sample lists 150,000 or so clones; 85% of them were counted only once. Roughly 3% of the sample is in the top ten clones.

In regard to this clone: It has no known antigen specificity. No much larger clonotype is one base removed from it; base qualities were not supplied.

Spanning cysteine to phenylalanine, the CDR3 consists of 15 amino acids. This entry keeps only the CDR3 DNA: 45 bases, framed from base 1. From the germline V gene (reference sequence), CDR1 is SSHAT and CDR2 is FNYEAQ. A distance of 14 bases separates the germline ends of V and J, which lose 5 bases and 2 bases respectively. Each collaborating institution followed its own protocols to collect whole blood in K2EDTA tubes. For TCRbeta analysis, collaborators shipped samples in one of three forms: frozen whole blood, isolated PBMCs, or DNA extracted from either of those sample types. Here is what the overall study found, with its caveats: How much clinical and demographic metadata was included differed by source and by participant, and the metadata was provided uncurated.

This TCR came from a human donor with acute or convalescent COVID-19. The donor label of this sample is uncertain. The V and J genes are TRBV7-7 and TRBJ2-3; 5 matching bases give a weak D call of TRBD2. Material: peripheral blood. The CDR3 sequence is CASSPGRVHTDTQYF. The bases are TGTGCCAGCAGCCCTGGGCGGGTACACACAGATACGCAGTATTTT. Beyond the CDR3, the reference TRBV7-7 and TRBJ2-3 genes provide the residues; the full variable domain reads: GAGVSQSPRYKVTKRGQDVTLRCDPISSHATLYWYQQALGQGPEFLTYFNYEAQPDKSGLPSDRFSAERPEGSISTLTIQRTEQRDSAMYRCASSPGRVHTDTQYFGPGTRLTVL.